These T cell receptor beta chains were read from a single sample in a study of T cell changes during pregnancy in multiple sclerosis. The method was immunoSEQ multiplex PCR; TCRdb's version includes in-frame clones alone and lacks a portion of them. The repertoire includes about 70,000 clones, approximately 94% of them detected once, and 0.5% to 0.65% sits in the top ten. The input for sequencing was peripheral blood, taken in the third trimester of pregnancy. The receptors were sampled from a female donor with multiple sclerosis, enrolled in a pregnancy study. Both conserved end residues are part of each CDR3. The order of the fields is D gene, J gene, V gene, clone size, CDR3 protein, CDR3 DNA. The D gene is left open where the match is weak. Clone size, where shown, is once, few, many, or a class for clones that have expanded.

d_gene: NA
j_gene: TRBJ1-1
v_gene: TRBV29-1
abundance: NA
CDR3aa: CSVVRFEGVGTEAFF
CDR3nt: TGCAGCGTTGTCCGATTCGAAGGGGTGGGTACTGAAGCTTTCTTT

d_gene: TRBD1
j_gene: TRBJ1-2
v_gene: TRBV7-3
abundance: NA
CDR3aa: CASSSPRDRVYGYTF
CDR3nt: TGTGCCAGCAGCTCGCCCCGGGACAGAGTCTATGGCTACACCTTC

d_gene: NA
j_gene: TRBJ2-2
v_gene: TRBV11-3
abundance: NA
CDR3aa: CASSFSNTGELFF
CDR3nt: TGTGCCAGCAGCTTCAGTAACACCGGGGAGCTGTTTTTT

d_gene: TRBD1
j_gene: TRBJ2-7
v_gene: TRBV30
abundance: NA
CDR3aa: CAWGGQGRKQYF
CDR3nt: TGTGCCTGGGGAGGACAGGGAAGGAAACAGTACTTC

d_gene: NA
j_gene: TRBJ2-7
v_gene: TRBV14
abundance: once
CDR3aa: CASSQLGQLLIYEQYF
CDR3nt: TGTGCCAGCAGCCAGCTCGGACAGCTCCTAATCTACGAGCAGTACTTC

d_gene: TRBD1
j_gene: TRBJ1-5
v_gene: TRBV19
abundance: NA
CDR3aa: CASSVTGGRQPQHF
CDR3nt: TGTGCCAGTAGTGTCACAGGGGGGCGCCAGCCCCAGCATTTT

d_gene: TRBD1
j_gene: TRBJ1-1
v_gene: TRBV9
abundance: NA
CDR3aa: CASGTGPNTEAFF
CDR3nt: TGTGCCAGCGGGACAGGGCCGAACACTGAAGCTTTCTTT

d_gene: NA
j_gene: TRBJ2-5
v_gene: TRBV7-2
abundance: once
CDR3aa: CASSLAAVQETQYF
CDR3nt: TGTGCCAGCAGCTTAGCGGCTGTGCAAGAGACCCAGTACTTC

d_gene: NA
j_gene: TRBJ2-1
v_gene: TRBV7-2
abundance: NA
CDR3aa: CASSPGDRRGEQFF
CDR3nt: TGTGCCAGCAGCCCCGGGGACCGCAGGGGTGAGCAGTTCTTC

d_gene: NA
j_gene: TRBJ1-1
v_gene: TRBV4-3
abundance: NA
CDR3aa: CASSQEVGRVNTEAFF
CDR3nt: TGCGCCAGCAGCCAAGAGGTGGGGAGGGTGAACACTGAAGCTTTCTTT

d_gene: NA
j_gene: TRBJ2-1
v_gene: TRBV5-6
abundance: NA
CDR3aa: CASSSTAPIFYNEQFF
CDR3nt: TGTGCCAGCAGCTCGACAGCGCCTATTTTCTACAATGAGCAGTTCTTC

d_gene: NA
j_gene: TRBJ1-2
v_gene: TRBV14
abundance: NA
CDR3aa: CASSQSDRPYGYTF
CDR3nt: TGTGCCAGCAGCCAATCCGACAGGCCCTATGGCTACACCTTC

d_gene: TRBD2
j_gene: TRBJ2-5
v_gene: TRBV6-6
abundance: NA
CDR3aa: CASSYPGRAKETQYF
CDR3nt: TGTGCCAGCAGTTATCCAGGGAGGGCGAAAGAGACCCAGTACTTC

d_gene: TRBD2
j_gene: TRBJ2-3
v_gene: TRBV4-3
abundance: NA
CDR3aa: CASSQVLRLAGGPDTQYF
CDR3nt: TGCGCCAGCAGCCAAGTCCTAAGACTAGCGGGGGGGCCAGATACGCAGTATTTT

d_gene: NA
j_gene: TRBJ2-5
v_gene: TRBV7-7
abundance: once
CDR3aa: CASSLDSSAETQYF
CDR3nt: TGTGCTAGCAGCCTAGACTCCTCAGCGGAGACCCAGTACTTC

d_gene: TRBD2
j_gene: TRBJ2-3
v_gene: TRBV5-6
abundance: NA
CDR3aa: CASSLIAGGGTDTQYF
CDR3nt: TGTGCCAGCAGCTTAATAGCGGGGGGGGGCACAGATACGCAGTATTTT

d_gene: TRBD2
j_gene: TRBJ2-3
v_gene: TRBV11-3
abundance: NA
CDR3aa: CASSLGTAGVTDTQYF
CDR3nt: TGTGCCAGCAGCTTAGGAACGGCGGGGGTCACAGATACGCAGTATTTT

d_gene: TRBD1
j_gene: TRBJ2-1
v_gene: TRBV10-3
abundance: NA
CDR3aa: CAISDPGQSNEQFF
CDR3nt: TGTGCCATCAGTGACCCGGGACAGTCGAATGAGCAGTTCTTC